The 14 T cell receptor beta chains below all came from one sample that was sequenced in a study of blood T cell repertoires in COVID-19. Sequenced by immunoSEQ multiplex PCR; TCRdb stores in-frame clones only, minus some. The data show approximately 130,000 clones, around three quarters seen once. The sequenced material came from peripheral blood. The receptors were gathered from a human donor in a cohort sampled during active COVID-19.

The genes are TRBV24-1 and TRBJ2-5; unclear D gene. Germline V gene sequence: CDR1 KGHDR, CDR2 SFDVKD. The V and J ends lost 3 bases and 1 base respectively, with 8 bases between them. The CDR3 runs 14 residues. The CDR3 here is CATSDPGIQETQYF. CDR3 DNA: TGTGCCACCAGTGATCCAGGTATCCAAGAGACCCAGTACTTC.

V gene TRBV7-6 combines with J gene TRBJ2-7, with TRBD2 as a possible D gene (5 bases). V lost 0 bases and J lost 2, with 14 bases in between. In germline, CDR1 is SGHVS, CDR2 FNYEAQ. The CDR3 extends over 16 amino acids. The CDR3 reads CASSLAPGREPYEQYF. The CDR3 DNA reads as TGTGCCAGCAGCTTAGCCCCAGGCCGGGAACCCTACGAGCAGTACTTC.

The gene calls are TRBV9 and TRBJ1-5; D gene ambiguous. This CDR3 comprises 13 residues. Germline V gene lookup returns CDR1 SGDLS and CDR2 YYNGEE. The ends were cut back, 2 bases at V and 2 bases at J, with 5 bases in the middle. In DNA form, the CDR3 reads TGTGCCAGCAGCGTCAGCGGCAATCAGCCCCAGCATTTT. Its protein product is CASSVSGNQPQHF.

The genes are TRBV5-6 and TRBJ2-7, with TRBD2 matching over 7 bases. Germline V gene sequence: CDR1 SGHDT, CDR2 YYEEEE. Losses at the gene ends were 1 base for V and 5 bases for J; bases not matched to a gene: 6. This CDR3 has 14 amino acids. The CDR3 here is CASSLRSGANEQYF. CDR3 DNA: TGTGCCAGCAGCTTGAGGAGCGGGGCCAACGAGCAGTACTTC.

The chain has TRBV19 and TRBJ1-1; D is possibly TRBD1 (6 bases). V lost 9 bases and J lost 2, with 13 bases in between. This CDR3 comprises 13 residues. Germline CDR1 and CDR2: LNHDA and SQIVND (reference sequence). The CDR3 reads CASRDNRNTEAFF. As DNA, the CDR3 is TGTGCCAGCAGGGACAACAGAAACACTGAAGCTTTCTTT.

V usage is TRBV29-1 and J usage is TRBJ2-3; D not certain. The CDR3 is 12 amino acids. Germline V gene data show CDR1 as SQVTM and CDR2 as ANQGSEA. Between the trimmed V and J ends, which lost 7 bases and 0 bases, there was a span of 8 bases. The CDR3 DNA is TGCAGCGAGCTAGACAGCACAGATACGCAGTATTTT. Residues: CSELDSTDTQYF.

The genes are TRBV3-1 (or the pseudogene TRBV3-2) and TRBJ1-1; D gene ambiguous. The V end was cut by 1 base, the J end by 11 bases, with 14 bases between. Germline V lookup: CDR1 LGHDT, CDR2 YNNKEL (reference sequence). The CDR3 totals 13 residues. The CDR3 sequence: CASSQAYQKEAFF. The CDR3 coding sequence is TGTGCCAGCAGCCAAGCATATCAAAAGGAGGCTTTCTTT.

The CDR3 region has the DNA TGTGCCAGCAGCTCGACTAGCGGGGGGCCGACGGGTACGCAGTATTTT. Encoded protein: CASSSTSGGPTGTQYF. The rearrangement joins TRBV7-2 to TRBJ2-3, with 13 bases matching TRBD2. Trimming removed 4 bases from V and 8 bases from J; junction bases left unmatched: 9. From germline, CDR1 is SGHTA and CDR2 FQGNSA. The CDR3 has 16 amino acids.

Regarding this clone: In the same sample, other DNA sequences code for this CDR3. V is TRBV7-9 and J is TRBJ1-1, with D perhaps TRBD1 (5 bases). The CDR3 extends over 14 amino acids. In germline, CDR1 is SEHNR, CDR2 FQNEAQ (reference sequence). V was clipped by 2 bases and J by 0 bases, with 7 bases between them. Here the CDR3 reads CASSLQGMNTEAFF. DNA for the CDR3: TGTGCCAGCAGCTTACAGGGAATGAACACTGAAGCTTTCTTT.

V gene TRBV30 combines with J gene TRBJ1-1; TRBD1 matches at 8 bases. The trim removed 2 bases at V and 7 bases at J, leaving 9 bases unmatched. There are 14 residues in the CDR3. The germline gives CDR1 GTSNPN, CDR2 SVGIG (reference sequence). The CDR3 nucleotides read TGTGCCTGGAGTTTGGGGCAGGGGGCGGATGAAGCTTTCTTT. Translation gives CAWSLGQGADEAFF.

This clone has at least ten counts. J is TRBJ2-7 and V is TRBV5-4; possible D gene TRBD2, 5 bases. CDR3 length equals 13 residues. Germline V gene sequence: CDR1 SGHNT, CDR2 YYREEE (reference sequence). V gave up 4 bases and J gave up 2 bases, with 10 bases separating them. Here the CDR3 reads CASSEGRAYEQYF. For the CDR3, the DNA is TGTGCCAGCAGCGAGGGTCGGGCCTACGAGCAGTACTTC.

The chain links TRBV3-1 (or the pseudogene TRBV3-2) to TRBJ2-5; no reliable D call. V lost 0 bases to trimming and J lost 5 bases, with 4 bases between them. This CDR3 has 12 residues. CDR1 and CDR2 (germline): LGHDT, YNNKEL (reference sequence). The CDR3 nucleotides are TGTGCCAGCAGCCAAGATCTCGAGACCCAGTACTTC. It encodes CASSQDLETQYF.

This chain uses TRBV27 with TRBJ1-6, with D perhaps TRBD1 (5 bases). There are 15 residues in the CDR3. V lost 3 bases and J 6 bases, leaving 12 bases between the germline ends. Per germline, CDR1 MNHEY and CDR2 SMNVEV (reference sequence). The CDR3 DNA sequence: TGTGCCAGCAGTTTTTCCGACAGCATTAATTCACCCCTCCACTTT. Its protein product is CASSFSDSINSPLHF.

This chain connects TRBV6-1 to TRBJ2-3, with 9 bases identical to TRBD1. The germline CDR1 and CDR2 sequences are MNHNS and SASEGT. This CDR3 contains 19 residues. The V and J ends lost 2 bases and 5 bases, in that order; junction bases with no gene match: 17. CDR3 protein: CASSEIVGVGQGTRDTQYF. CDR3 DNA: TGTGCCAGCAGTGAAATTGTAGGGGTGGGACAGGGAACCAGAGATACGCAGTATTTT.